This T cell receptor beta chain emerged from a study of identical twins' blood T cells. To note about this clonotype: No antigen is known for it.

TCRdb itself ran the 5' RACE reads through MiXCR, one entry per CDR3 protein. The sample contains roughly 380,000 distinct CDR3 sequences, approximately 30% of which appear only once. General study points: Out-of-frame TCRbeta clonotypes reportedly had markedly more similar V usage in twins than unrelated donors.

V was clipped by 5 bases and J by 0 bases; unmatched bases: 3. Germline V gene data show CDR1 as LNHDA and CDR2 as SQIVND (reference sequence). The CDR3 has 15 amino acids. What was sequenced was PBMCs. The origin of this receptor is a woman aged 18 to 50 in good health. V usage is TRBV19 and J usage is TRBJ2-1; TRBD2 matches 8 bases. Written as DNA, the CDR3 is TGTGCCAGTAGTGAGCGGGGGAGCTCCTACAATGAGCAGTTCTTC. This encodes CASSERGSSYNEQFF.